This T cell receptor (beta chain) was observed in a study of OX40 agonist ivuxolimab in advanced cancers. Study background: All patients had ivuxolimab intravenously every 2 weeks at 0.01 to 10 mg/kg.

Produced via immunoSEQ multiplex PCR; TCRdb's table is partial and in-frame only. This table holds about 110,000 clones, around 93% found once. Trimming left V 0 bases short and J 1 base short, with 6 bases between. The CDR3 has 14 residues. Germline V lookup: CDR1 KGHSH, CDR2 LQKENI. The gene calls are TRBV18 and TRBJ2-5; no clear D. The sequenced sample was CD4+ or CD8+ T cells sorted from blood, obtained in a trial of the OX40 agonist ivuxolimab. This clonotype was sampled from an adult with an advanced solid tumor such as melanoma, head and neck, liver or kidney cancer. The CDR3 spells CASSPPSLQETQYF. CDR3 nucleotides: TGTGCCAGCTCACCACCGAGCCTCCAAGAGACCCAGTACTTC. Full variable domain (remainder filled in from reference TRBV18 and TRBJ2-5): NAGVMQNPRHLVRRRGQEARLRCSPMKGHSHVYWYRQLPEEGLKFMVYLQKENIIDESGMPKERFSAEFPKEGPSILRIQQVVRGDSAAYFCASSPPSLQETQYFGPGTRLLVL.